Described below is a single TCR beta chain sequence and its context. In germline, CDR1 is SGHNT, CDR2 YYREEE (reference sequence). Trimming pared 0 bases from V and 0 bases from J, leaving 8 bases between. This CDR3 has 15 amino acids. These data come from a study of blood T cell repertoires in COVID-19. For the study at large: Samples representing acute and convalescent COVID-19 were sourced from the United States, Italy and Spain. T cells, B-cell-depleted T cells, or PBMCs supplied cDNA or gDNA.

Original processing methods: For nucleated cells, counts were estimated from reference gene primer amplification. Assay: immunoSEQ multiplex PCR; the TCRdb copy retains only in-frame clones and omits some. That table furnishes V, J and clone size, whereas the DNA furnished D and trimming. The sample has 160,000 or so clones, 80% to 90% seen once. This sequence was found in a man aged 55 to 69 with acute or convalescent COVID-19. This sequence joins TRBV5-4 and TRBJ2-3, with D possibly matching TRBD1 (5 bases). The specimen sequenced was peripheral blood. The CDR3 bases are TGTGCCAGCAGCTTGGGACAGATTAGCACAGATACGCAGTATTTT. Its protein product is CASSLGQISTDTQYF.